This TCR beta chain was documented in a study of T cell responses to AZD1222 COVID-19 vaccine. CDR3 length: 14 amino acids. V was shortened by 8 bases and J by 9 bases, with 23 bases between the two germline ends. Germline assignment: CDR1 SQVTM and CDR2 ANQGSEA. Sequencing used immunoSEQ multiplex PCR; TCRdb keeps in-frame clones, though not all of them. The sample consists of around 160,000 clones, approximately 88% of them appearing once. This specimen consisted of peripheral blood, obtained on day 0 of AZD1222 vaccination. The chain recombines TRBV29-1 with TRBJ2-1; TRBD2 is a possible D gene (6 bases). This receptor was identified in an adult in good health. The CDR3 loop reads CSSSSVEHEGEQFF. Here the CDR3 DNA reads TGCAGCTCCTCTAGCGTTGAGCACGAGGGTGAGCAGTTCTTC.